This T cell receptor beta chain was recorded in a study of blood T cells in healthy people across ages. Each of the donors had roughly 9.4 milliliters of peripheral blood drawn into EDTA-treated Vacutainer tubes. Points from the study as a whole: TCR beta diversity per million T cells fell roughly linearly with age. Expanded clonotype shifts may have been confounded, as the donors had an unknown CMV status.

As regards this clonotype: Its antigen is unknown. The junction does not match germline at one end; this may be a read error.

Germline V gene lookup returns CDR1 SEHNR and CDR2 FQNEAQ (reference sequence). The CDR3 runs to 11 residues. Next came a second PCR, run for about 7 to 12 cycles, which used a sample-barcoded 5' primer along with a J-beta primer mix. Each cDNA molecule was tagged by a template-switch adaptor with 12 random nucleotides. In TCRdb, the 5' RACE reads were re-called with MiXCR into one record per CDR3 protein. Here the sample spans roughly 700,000 distinct CDR3 sequences, around half being singletons. The clonotype originates from an older woman in good health. Sequences were obtained from blood. The gene calls are TRBV7-9 and TRBJ2-5; D is unresolved. The CDR3, as DNA: TGCGCCAGCAGCCCTGCGGAGACCCAGTACTTC. Protein: CASSPAETQYF.